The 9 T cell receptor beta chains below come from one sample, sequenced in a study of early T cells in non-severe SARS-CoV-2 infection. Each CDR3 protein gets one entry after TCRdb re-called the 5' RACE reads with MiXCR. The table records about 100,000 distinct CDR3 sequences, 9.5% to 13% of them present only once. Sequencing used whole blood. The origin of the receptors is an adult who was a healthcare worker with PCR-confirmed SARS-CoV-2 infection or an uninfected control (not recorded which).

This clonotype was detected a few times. The chain's CDR3 is CASSPGPLNQPQHF. DNA of the CDR3: TGTGCCAGCAGCCCGGGACCGCTCAATCAGCCCCAGCATTTT. The chain has TRBV5-5 and TRBJ1-5; maybe TRBD1 (5 bases). CDR1 SGHKS and CDR2 YYEKEE come from the germline V gene (reference sequence). V lost 4 bases and J lost 3, with 11 bases in between. The CDR3 consists of 14 residues.

CDR3 residues: CASSLPSGGAEQFF. Here the CDR3 DNA reads TGTGCCAGCAGTTTACCTAGCGGGGGGGCCGAGCAGTTCTTC. The chain has TRBV28 and TRBJ2-1; 12 bases agree with TRBD2. V gave up 2 bases and J gave up 10 bases; unmatched junction bases: 3. CDR3 size: 14 residues. CDR1 is MDHEN and CDR2 is SYDVKM in the germline V gene.

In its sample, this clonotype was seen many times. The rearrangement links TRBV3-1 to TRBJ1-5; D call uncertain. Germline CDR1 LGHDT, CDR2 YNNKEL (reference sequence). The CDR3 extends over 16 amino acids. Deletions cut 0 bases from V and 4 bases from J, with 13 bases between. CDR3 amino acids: CASSQDPNPVNQPQHF. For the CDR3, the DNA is TGTGCCAGCAGCCAAGATCCCAATCCAGTAAATCAGCCCCAGCATTTT. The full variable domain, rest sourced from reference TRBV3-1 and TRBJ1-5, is DTAVSQTPKYLVTQMGNDKSIKCEQNLGHDTMYWYKQDSKKFLKIMFSYNNKELIINETVPNRFSPKSPDKAHLNLHINSLELGDSAVYFCASSQDPNPVNQPQHFGDGTRLSIL.

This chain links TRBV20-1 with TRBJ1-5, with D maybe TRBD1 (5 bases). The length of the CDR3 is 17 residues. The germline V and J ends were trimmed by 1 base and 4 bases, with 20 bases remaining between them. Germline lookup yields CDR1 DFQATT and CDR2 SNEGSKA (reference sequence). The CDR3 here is CSARVTRGKRSNQPQHF. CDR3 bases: TGCAGTGCTAGAGTAACGCGGGGGAAAAGGTCAAATCAGCCCCAGCATTTT.

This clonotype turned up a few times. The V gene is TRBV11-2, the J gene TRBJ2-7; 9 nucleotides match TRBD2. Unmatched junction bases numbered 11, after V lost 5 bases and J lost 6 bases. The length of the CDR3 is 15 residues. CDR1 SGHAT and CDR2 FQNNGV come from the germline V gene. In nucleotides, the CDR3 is TGTGCCAGCAGCGGCCGGTCCCTAGCGGGAACCGAGCAGTACTTC. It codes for CASSGRSLAGTEQYF.

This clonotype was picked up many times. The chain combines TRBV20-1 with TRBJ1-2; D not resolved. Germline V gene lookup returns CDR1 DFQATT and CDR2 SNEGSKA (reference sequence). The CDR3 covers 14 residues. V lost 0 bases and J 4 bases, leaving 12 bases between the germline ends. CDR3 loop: CSARDSATGYGYTF. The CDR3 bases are TGCAGTGCTAGAGATTCGGCAACGGGCTATGGCTACACCTTC.

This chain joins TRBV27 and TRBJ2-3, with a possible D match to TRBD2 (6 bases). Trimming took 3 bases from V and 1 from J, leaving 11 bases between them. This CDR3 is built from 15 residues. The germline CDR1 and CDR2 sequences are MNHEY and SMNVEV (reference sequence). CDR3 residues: CASSFEGLRTDTQYF. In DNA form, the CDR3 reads TGTGCCAGCAGTTTCGAGGGACTCCGCACAGATACGCAGTATTTT.

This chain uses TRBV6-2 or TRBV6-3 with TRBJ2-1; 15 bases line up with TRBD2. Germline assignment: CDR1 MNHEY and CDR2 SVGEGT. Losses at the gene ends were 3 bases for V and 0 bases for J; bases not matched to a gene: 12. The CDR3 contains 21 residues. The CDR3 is CASSYPGLAGGHGSSYNEQFF. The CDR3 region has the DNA TGTGCCAGCAGTTATCCCGGACTAGCGGGGGGGCACGGGAGCTCCTACAATGAGCAGTTCTTC.

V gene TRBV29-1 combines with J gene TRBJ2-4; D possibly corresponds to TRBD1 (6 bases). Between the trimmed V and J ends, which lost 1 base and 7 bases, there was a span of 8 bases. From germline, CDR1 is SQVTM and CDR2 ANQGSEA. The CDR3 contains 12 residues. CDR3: CSVEADSNIQYF. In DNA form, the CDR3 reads TGCAGCGTTGAAGCGGACAGCAACATTCAGTACTTC.